This T cell receptor (beta chain) was found in a study of T cells in tumors after PD-1 blockade. Study background: Each patient got pembrolizumab 200 mg every 3 weeks or cemiplimab 350 mg every 2 weeks. Daily vismodegib 150 mg continued in a subset of anti-PD-1-treated patients. Mean per blood sample: roughly 100,000 templates (roughly 22,000-270,000), about 40,000 unique clonotypes. Study findings and constraints: Roughly two fifths of tumor TCR clonotypes were also found in blood.

This CDR3 has 16 residues. Germline assignment: CDR1 SGHVS and CDR2 FNYEAQ. The J segment lost 0 bases and the V segment lost 5 bases, leaving 8 bases of the junction unmatched. The protocol was immunoSEQ multiplex PCR, while the TCRdb copy is restricted to in-frame clones and leaves out a portion. The data contain 45,000 to 60,000 clones, over 75% of them singletons. Worth noting for this clone: Its target is not known.

The clonotype originates from a human donor with basal cell carcinoma. This sample comprised PBMCs, obtained before anti-PD-1 treatment. The genes are TRBV7-6 and TRBJ2-3; 7 positions agree with TRBD2. The CDR3 sequence: CASSVGLGGSTDTQYF. In DNA form, the CDR3 reads TGTGCCAGCAGCGTCGGGCTGGGGGGGAGCACAGATACGCAGTATTTT.